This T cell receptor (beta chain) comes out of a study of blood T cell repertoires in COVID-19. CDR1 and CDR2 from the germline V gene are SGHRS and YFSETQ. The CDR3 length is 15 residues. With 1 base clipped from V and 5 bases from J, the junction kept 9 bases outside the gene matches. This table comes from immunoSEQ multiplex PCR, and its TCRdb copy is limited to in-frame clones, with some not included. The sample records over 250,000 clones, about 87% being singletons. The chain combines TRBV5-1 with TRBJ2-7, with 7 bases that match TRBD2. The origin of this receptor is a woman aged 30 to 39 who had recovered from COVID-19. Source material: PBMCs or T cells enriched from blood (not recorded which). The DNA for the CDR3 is TGCGCCAGCAGCTTGTCAAACACCCGGGGGGACGAGCAGTACTTC. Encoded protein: CASSLSNTRGDEQYF.